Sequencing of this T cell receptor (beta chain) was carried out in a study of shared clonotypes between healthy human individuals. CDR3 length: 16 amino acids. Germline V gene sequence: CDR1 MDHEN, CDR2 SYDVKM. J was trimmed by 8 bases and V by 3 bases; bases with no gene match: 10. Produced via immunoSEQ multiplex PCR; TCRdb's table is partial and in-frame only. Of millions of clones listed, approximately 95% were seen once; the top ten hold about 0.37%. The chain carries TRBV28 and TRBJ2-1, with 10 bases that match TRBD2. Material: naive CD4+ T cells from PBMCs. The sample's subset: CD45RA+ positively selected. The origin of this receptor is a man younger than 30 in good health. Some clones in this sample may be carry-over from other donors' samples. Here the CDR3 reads CASSFLAGGPFHEQFF. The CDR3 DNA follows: TGTGCCAGCAGTTTCTTAGCGGGAGGCCCTTTCCATGAGCAGTTCTTC.